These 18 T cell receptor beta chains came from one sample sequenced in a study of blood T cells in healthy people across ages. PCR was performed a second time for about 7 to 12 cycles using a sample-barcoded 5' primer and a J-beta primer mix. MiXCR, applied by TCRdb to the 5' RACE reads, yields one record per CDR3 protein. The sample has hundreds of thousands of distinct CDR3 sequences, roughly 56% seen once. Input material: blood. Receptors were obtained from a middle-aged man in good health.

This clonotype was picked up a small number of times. CDR3 sequence: CASSVESGADSYGYTF. CDR3 nucleotides: TGTGCCAGCAGCGTAGAGTCAGGGGCGGATAGCTATGGCTACACCTTC. The chain couples TRBV9 to TRBJ1-2; perhaps TRBD1 as D (6 bases). CDR1 is SGDLS, CDR2 YYNGEE, per germline. The CDR3 runs to 16 residues. The germline V and J ends were trimmed by 0 bases and 4 bases, with 16 bases remaining between them.

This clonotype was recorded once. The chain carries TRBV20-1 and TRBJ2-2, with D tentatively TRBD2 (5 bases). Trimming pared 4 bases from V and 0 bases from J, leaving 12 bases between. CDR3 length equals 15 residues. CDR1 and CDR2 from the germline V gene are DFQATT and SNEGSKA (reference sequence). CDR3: CSAKEDGANTGELFF. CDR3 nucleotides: TGCAGTGCTAAGGAGGACGGCGCGAACACCGGGGAGCTGTTTTTT.

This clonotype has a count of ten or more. The CDR3 sequence is CASSPDLTDTQYF. The CDR3 DNA sequence: TGTGCCAGCAGTCCAGACCTCACAGATACGCAGTATTTT. This sequence joins TRBV2 and TRBJ2-3; D call uncertain. Germline V gene data show CDR1 as SNHLY and CDR2 as FYNNEI. Trimming shortened V by 5 bases and J by 2 bases, and 8 bases separated the two germline ends. The CDR3 runs 13 residues.

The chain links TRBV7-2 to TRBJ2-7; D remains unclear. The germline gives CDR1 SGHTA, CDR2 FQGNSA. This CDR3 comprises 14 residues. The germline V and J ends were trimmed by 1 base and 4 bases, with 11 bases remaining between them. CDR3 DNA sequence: TGTGCCAGCAGCTTAGACCCAGCTACATACGAGCAGTACTTC. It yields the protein CASSLDPATYEQYF.

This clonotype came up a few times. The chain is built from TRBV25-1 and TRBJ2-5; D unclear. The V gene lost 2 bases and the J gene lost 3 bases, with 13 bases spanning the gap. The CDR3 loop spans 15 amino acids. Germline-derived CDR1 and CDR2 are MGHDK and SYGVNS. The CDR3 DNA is TGTGCCAGCAGTGAACCTCAATACCGGGAAGAGACCCAGTACTTC. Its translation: CASSEPQYREETQYF.

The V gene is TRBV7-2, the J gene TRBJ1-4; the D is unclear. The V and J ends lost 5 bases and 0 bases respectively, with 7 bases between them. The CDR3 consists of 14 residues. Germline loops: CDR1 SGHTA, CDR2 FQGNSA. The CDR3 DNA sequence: TGTGCCAGCAGCCTTCACCCAACTAATGAAAAACTGTTTTTT. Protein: CASSLHPTNEKLFF.

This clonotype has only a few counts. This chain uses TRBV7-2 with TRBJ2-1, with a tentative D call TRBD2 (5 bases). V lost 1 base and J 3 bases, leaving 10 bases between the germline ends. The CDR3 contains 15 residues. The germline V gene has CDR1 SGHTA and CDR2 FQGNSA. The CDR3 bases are TGTGCCAGCAGCTTAGAGCCAGGAGGCTACAATGAGCAGTTCTTC. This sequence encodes CASSLEPGGYNEQFF. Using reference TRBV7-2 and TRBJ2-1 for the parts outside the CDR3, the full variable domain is GAGVSQSPSNKVTEKGKDVELRCDPISGHTALYWYRQSLGQGLEFLIYFQGNSAPDKSGLPSDRFSAERTGGSVSTLTIQRTQQEDSAVYLCASSLEPGGYNEQFFGPGTRLTVL.

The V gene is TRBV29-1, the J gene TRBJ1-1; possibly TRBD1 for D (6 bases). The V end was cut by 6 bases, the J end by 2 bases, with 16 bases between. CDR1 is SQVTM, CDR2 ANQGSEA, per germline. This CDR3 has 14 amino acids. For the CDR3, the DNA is TGCAGCGTCCTTGGACAGCGCAGTAACACTGAAGCTTTCTTT. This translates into CSVLGQRSNTEAFF. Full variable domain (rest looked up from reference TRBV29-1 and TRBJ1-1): SAVISQKPSRDICQRGTSLTIQCQVDSQVTMMFWYRQQPGQSLTLIATANQGSEATYESGFVIDKFPISRPNLTFSTLTVSNMSPEDSSIYLCSVLGQRSNTEAFFGQGTRLTVV.

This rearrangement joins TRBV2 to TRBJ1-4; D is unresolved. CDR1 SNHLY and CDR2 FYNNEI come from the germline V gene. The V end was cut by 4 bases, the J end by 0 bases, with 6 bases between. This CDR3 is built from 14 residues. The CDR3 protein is CASSGEATNEKLFF. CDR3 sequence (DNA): TGTGCCAGCAGTGGGGAAGCAACTAATGAAAAACTGTTTTTT.

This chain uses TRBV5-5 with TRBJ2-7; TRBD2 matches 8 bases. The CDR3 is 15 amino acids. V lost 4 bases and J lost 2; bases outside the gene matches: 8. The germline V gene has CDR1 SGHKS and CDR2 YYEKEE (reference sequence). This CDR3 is CASSLGVAGPYEQYF. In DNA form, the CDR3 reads TGTGCCAGCAGCCTTGGGGTAGCGGGACCCTACGAGCAGTACTTC. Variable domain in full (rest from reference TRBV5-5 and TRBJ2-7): DAGVTQSPTHLIKTRGQQVTLRCSPISGHKSVSWYQQVLGQGPQFIFQYYEKEERGRGNFPDRFSARQFPNYSSELNVNALLLGDSALYLCASSLGVAGPYEQYFGPGTRLTVT.

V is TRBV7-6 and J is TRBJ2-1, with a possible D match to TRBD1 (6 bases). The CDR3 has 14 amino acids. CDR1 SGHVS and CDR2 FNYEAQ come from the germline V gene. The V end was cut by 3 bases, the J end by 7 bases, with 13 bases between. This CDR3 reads CASSFRGEGNEQFF. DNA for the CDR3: TGTGCCAGCAGCTTCAGGGGAGAGGGGAATGAGCAGTTCTTC.

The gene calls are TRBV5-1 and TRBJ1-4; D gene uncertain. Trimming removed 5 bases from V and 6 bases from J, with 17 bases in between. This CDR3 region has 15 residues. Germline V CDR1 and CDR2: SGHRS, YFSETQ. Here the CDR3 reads CASRFGGNSDEKLFF. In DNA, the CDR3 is TGCGCCAGCAGGTTCGGAGGGAATTCGGATGAAAAACTGTTTTTT.

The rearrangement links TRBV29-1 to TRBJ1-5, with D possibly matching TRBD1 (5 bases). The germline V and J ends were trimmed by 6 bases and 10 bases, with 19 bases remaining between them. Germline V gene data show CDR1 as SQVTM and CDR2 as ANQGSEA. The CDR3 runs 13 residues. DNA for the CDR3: TGCAGCGTAGTCGGGACGGCATCGGGTCCCCAGCATTTT. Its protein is CSVVGTASGPQHF.

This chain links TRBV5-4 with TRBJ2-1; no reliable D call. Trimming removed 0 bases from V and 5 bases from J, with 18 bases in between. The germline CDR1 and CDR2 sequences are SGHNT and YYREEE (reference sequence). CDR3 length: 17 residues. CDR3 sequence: CASSLVLWALHDNEQFF. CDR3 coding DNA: TGTGCCAGCAGCTTGGTCCTATGGGCCTTACACGACAATGAGCAGTTCTTC.

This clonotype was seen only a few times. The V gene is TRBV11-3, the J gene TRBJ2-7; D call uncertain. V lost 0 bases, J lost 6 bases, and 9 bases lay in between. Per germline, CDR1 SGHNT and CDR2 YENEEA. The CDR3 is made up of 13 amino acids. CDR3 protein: CASSLERVGEQYF. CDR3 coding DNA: TGTGCCAGCAGCTTAGAAAGGGTTGGCGAGCAGTACTTC.

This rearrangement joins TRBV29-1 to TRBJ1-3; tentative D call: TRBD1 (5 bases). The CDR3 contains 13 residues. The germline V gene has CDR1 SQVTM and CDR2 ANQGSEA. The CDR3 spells CGLAGSSGNTIYF. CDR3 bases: TGCGGTTTGGCAGGGAGCTCTGGAAACACCATATATTTT.

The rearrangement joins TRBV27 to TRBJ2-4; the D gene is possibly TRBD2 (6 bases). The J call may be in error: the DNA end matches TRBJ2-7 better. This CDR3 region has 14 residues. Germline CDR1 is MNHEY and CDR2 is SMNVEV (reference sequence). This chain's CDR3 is CASSFGGVHYEQYF. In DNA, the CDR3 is TGTGCCAGCAGTTTTGGAGGGGTCCACTACGAGCAGTACTTC.

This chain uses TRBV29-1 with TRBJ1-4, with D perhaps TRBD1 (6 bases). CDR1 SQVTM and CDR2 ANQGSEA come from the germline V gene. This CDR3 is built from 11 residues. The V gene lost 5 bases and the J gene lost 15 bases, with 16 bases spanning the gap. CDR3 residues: CSVPEGTRVFF. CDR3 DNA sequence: TGCAGCGTTCCGGAAGGGACAAGGGTGTTTTTT. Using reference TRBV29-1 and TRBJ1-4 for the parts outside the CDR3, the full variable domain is SAVISQKPSRDICQRGTSLTIQCQVDSQVTMMFWYRQQPGQSLTLIATANQGSEATYESGFVIDKFPISRPNLTFSTLTVSNMSPEDSSIYLCSVPEGTRVFFGSGTQLSVL.